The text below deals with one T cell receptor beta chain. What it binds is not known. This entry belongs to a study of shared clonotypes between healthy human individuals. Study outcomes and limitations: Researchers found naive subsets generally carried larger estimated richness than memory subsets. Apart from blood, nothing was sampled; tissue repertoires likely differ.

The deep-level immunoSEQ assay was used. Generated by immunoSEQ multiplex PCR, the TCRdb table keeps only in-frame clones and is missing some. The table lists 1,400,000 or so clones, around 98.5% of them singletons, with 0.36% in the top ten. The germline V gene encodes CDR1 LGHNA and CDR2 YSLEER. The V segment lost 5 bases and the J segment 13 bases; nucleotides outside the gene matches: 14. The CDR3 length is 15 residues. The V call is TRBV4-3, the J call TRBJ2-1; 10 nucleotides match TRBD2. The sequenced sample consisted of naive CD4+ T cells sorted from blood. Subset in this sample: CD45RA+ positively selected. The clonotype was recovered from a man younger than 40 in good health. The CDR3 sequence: CASSGGLAGVGEQFF. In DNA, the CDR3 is TGCGCCAGCAGCGGGGGGCTAGCGGGAGTAGGCGAACAGTTCTTC.